The present TCR beta chain was sequenced within a study of identical twins. This clonotype appeared a few times. The CDR3 is made up of 15 amino acids. The germline CDR1 and CDR2 sequences are DFQATT and SNEGSKA (reference sequence). J gave up 0 bases and V 5 bases, and 9 bases lay outside the gene matches. From the 5' RACE reads, TCRdb called clonotypes with MiXCR, one entry per CDR3 protein. The sample consists of more than 350,000 distinct CDR3 sequences, roughly 9% of them appearing once. This chain uses TRBV20-1 with TRBJ1-1; 7 nucleotides align to TRBD1. The receptor's source is a woman in her fifties or sixties in good health. What was sequenced was naive T cells sorted from blood. The DNA for the CDR3 is TGCAGTGCTTACCGGGACAGCTGGATGAACACTGAAGCTTTCTTT. Protein: CSAYRDSWMNTEAFF.